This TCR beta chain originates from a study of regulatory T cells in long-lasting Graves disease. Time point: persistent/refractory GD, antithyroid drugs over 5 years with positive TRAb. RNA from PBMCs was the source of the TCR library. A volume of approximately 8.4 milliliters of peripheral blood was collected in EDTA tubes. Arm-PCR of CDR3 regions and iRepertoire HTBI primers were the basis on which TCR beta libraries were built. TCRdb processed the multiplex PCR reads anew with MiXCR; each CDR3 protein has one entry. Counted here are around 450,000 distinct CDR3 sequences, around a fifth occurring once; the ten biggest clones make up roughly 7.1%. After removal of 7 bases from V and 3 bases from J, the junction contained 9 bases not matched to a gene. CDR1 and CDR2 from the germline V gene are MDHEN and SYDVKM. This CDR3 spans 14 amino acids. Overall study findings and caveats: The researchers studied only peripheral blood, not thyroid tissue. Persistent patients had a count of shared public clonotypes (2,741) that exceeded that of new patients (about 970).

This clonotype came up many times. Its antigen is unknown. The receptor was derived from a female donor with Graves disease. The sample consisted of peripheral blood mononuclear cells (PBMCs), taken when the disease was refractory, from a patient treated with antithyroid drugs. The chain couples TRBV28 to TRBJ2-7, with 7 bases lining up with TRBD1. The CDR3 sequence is CASTLWDSSYEQYF. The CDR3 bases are TGTGCCAGCACTCTTTGGGACAGCAGCTACGAGCAGTACTTC.